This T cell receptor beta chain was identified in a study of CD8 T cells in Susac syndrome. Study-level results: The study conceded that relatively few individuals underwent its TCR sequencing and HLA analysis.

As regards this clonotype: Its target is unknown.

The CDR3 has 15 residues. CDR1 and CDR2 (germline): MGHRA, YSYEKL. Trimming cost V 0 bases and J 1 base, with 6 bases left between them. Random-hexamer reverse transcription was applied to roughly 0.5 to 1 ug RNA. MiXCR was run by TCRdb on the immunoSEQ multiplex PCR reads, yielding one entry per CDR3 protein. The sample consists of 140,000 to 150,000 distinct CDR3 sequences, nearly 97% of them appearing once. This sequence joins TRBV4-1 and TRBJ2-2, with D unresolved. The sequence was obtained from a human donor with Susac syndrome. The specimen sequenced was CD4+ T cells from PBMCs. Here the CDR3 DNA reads TGCGCCAGCAGCCAAGAGTCACAGAACACCGGGGAGCTGTTTTTT. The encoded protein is CASSQESQNTGELFF.